This TCR beta chain was captured by sequencing in a study of CD8 T cells in ankylosing spondylitis. To note about this clonotype: Its antigen is not identified.

TCRdb used MiXCR to reprocess the 5' RACE reads, holding one entry per CDR3 protein. The sample has about 280,000 distinct CDR3 sequences; around 20% are singletons. Study results and limitations: Disease-linked clones reportedly showed significant enrichment in matched ankylosing spondylitis synovial fluid. Characteristic, it appeared, of ankylosing spondylitis blood was a TCR beta motif of eight highly homologous variants.

The sequencing input was blood, either unsorted or a sorted T cell fraction (not recorded which). The receptor's source is a male donor with ankylosing spondylitis or in good health (not recorded which).

Here the CDR3 reads CAAGGLNTEAFF. For the CDR3, the DNA is TGTGCAGCAGGGGGGCTGAACACTGAAGCTTTCTTT. The chain joins TRBV10-3 to TRBJ1-1; the match to TRBD1 covers 7 bases. The CDR3 is 12 amino acids. In germline, CDR1 is ENHRY, CDR2 SYGVKD.